The rows below give T cell receptor beta chains drawn from one sample of a study of STAT5B mutations in CD4+ large granular lymphocyte leukemia. The repertoire was sequenced with immunoSEQ multiplex PCR; TCRdb's copy has only in-frame clones and lacks some. The data contain 3,500 to 4,500 clones, roughly 80% of them singletons. Sequenced input: PBMCs. These receptors were collected from a man in his 70s with CD4+ T-cell large granular lymphocyte leukemia. CDR3s include the opening cysteine and the closing phenylalanine or tryptophan. Fields, in order: D gene, V gene, J gene, clone size, CDR3 protein, CDR3 DNA. The D gene is left open where the match is weak. Expanded clones are given a class, and other clones once, few, many or no size at all.

>TRBD1|TRBV27|TRBJ1-2|.
CASSLRQGLYGYTF
TGTGCCAGCAGTTTACGACAGGGACTCTATGGCTACACCTTC
>TRBD2|TRBV6-1|TRBJ2-2|.
CASRIAGAHTGELFF
TGTGCCAGCAGAATAGCGGGGGCCCACACCGGGGAGCTGTTTTTT
>TRBD2|TRBV5-5|TRBJ2-3|.
CASYGLAGANTQYF
TGTGCCAGCTACGGACTAGCGGGGGCCAATACGCAGTATTTT
>.|TRBV9|TRBJ2-3|.
CASSYAGTNTDTQYF
TGTGCCAGCAGTTACGCCGGGACAAACACAGATACGCAGTATTTT
>.|TRBV11-2|TRBJ2-7|.
CASSLAYGAYEQYF
TGTGCCAGCAGCTTAGCTTACGGGGCCTACGAGCAGTACTTC
>.|TRBV6-1|TRBJ1-3|.
CASSEDRGHSGNTIYF
TGTGCCAGCAGTGAAGACCGGGGGCACTCTGGAAACACCATATATTTT
>TRBD2|TRBV7-9|TRBJ2-5|few
CASSLTPSGNQETQYF
TGTGCCAGCAGCTTAACGCCTAGCGGGAACCAAGAGACCCAGTACTTC
>TRBD1|TRBV7-8|TRBJ2-3|few
CASTGTGGPASTDTQYF
TGTGCCAGCACCGGGACAGGGGGCCCTGCCAGCACAGATACGCAGTATTTT
>.|TRBV2|TRBJ1-4|.
CASRGRANEKLFF
TGTGCCAGCAGGGGTCGGGCTAATGAAAAACTGTTTTTT
>.|TRBV27|TRBJ1-2|few
CASSSGVGYTF
TGTGCCAGCAGTTCCGGGGTAGGCTACACCTTC
>.|TRBV6-1|TRBJ2-5|.
CASSIQGSQETQYF
TGTGCCAGCAGTATCCAGGGTAGCCAAGAGACCCAGTACTTC
>TRBD2|TRBV29-1|TRBJ2-2|.
CSVEAGGGTGELFF
TGCAGCGTTGAAGCTGGCGGGGGGACCGGGGAGCTGTTTTTT
>TRBD1|TRBV5-5|TRBJ2-7|.
CASSFSGQGYNEQYF
TGTGCCAGCAGCTTCTCGGGACAGGGGTATAACGAGCAGTACTTC
>.|TRBV13|TRBJ2-7|.
CASSDLDRSHEQYF
TGTGCCAGCAGCGACCTGGACCGAAGCCACGAGCAGTACTTC
>.|TRBV27|TRBJ2-1|few
CASSFSPTGSTYNEQFF
TGTGCCAGCAGTTTTTCCCCGACAGGATCCACCTACAATGAGCAGTTCTTC
>.|TRBV4-3|TRBJ1-4|.
CASSQEGMREKLFF
TGCGCCAGCAGCCAAGAAGGAATGAGGGAAAAACTGTTTTTT
>.|TRBV16|TRBJ2-7|.
CASSQSNSYEQYF
TGTGCCAGCAGCCAATCGAATTCCTACGAGCAGTACTTC
>TRBD1|TRBV19|TRBJ1-3|.
CASSNRQGDTIYF
TGTGCCAGTAGTAACCGACAGGGGGACACCATATATTTT
>.|TRBV2|TRBJ2-3|few
CASDTPNTDTQYF
TGTGCCAGCGATACCCCGAACACAGATACGCAGTATTTT
>TRBD2|TRBV2|TRBJ2-3|.
CASSTAGGTDTQYF
TGTGCCAGCAGTACTGCGGGGGGCACAGATACGCAGTATTTT
>TRBD2|TRBV6-1|TRBJ2-7|.
CASRISGGDYEQYF
TGTGCCAGCAGAATTAGCGGGGGTGACTACGAGCAGTACTTC
>TRBD2|TRBV2|TRBJ2-7|.
CASRTSGGSYEQYF
TGTGCCAGCAGGACTAGCGGGGGCTCCTACGAGCAGTACTTC
>.|TRBV2|TRBJ1-2|.
CASSDTSGYGYTF
TGTGCCAGCAGTGATACCAGCGGCTATGGCTACACCTTC
>.|TRBV7-6|TRBJ2-2|few
CASSPGAPTGELFF
TGTGCCAGCAGCCCGGGGGCGCCCACCGGGGAGCTGTTTTTT
>TRBD2|TRBV11-2|TRBJ2-3|.
CASSLFFAGDAADTQYF
TGTGCCAGCAGCTTATTTTTTGCGGGAGACGCCGCAGATACGCAGTATTTT
>.|TRBV5-5|TRBJ1-4|.
CASSSPRKGDSGEKLFF
TGTGCCAGCAGCTCCCCCCGGAAGGGTGACTCGGGAGAAAAACTGTTTTTT
>.|TRBV5-1|TRBJ2-5|.
CASSPVAGPMGETQYF
TGCGCCAGCAGCCCAGTTGCGGGGCCAATGGGAGAGACCCAGTACTTC
>TRBD1|TRBV27|TRBJ1-1|.
CASRTGGWTEAFF
TGTGCCAGCCGGACAGGGGGTTGGACTGAAGCTTTCTTT
>.|TRBV4-3|TRBJ1-1|once
CASSQDRTGGSTEAFF
TGCGCCAGCAGCCAAGATCGAACAGGCGGGAGCACTGAAGCTTTCTTT
>.|TRBV7-9|TRBJ1-1|.
CASSPSSEAFF
TGTGCCAGCAGCCCGAGCAGCGAAGCTTTCTTT
>.|TRBV6-5|TRBJ1-1|once
CASSLGPLEGTEAFF
TGTGCCAGCAGCTTAGGTCCCCTAGAGGGGACTGAAGCTTTCTTT
>.|TRBV25-1|TRBJ1-1|few
CASTHVGEFTEAFF
TGTGCCAGCACCCATGTGGGGGAGTTCACTGAAGCTTTCTTT
>TRBD2|TRBV7-8|TRBJ2-1|once
CASSSRTRGHNEQFF
TGTGCCAGCAGCTCTCGGACTAGAGGCCACAATGAGCAGTTCTTC
>.|TRBV19|TRBJ1-1|once
CASSIDWGLETEAFF
TGTGCCAGTAGTATAGATTGGGGTTTGGAGACTGAAGCTTTCTTT
>.|TRBV30|TRBJ1-4|.
CAWSGWTFNEKLFF
TGTGCCTGGAGCGGGTGGACCTTTAATGAAAAACTGTTTTTT
>.|TRBV1|TRBJ1-1|.
CTSSQRIGADEAFF
TGCACCAGCAGCCAACGGATCGGGGCGGATGAAGCTTTCTTT